The next 9 T cell receptor beta chains were all read from a single sample in a study of shared clonotypes between healthy human individuals. Profiling relied on immunoSEQ multiplex PCR, and the TCRdb table lists in-frame clones only, not all of them. The sample includes around 1 million clones, about three quarters of them seen just once. The sequenced sample consisted of memory CD4+ T cells sorted from blood. Subset meaning: CD45RA-negative fraction. The receptor source for this set is a man between 18 and 35 years old in good health.

V gene TRBV28 combines with J gene TRBJ2-3; D not certain. V was cut by 8 bases and J by 3 bases, with 12 bases left in between. CDR1 is MDHEN, CDR2 SYDVKM, per germline. This CDR3 is built from 13 residues. The chain's CDR3 is CASRPALTDTQYF. The CDR3 nucleotides read TGTGCCAGCCGCCCGGCCCTGACAGATACGCAGTATTTT.

The CDR3 reads CAISEMRPPVNSPLHF. Here the CDR3 DNA reads TGTGCCATCAGTGAGATGAGACCGCCCGTGAATTCACCCCTCCACTTT. J is TRBJ1-6 and V is TRBV10-3, with D uncertain. CDR3 length: 16 residues. Germline loops: CDR1 ENHRY, CDR2 SYGVKD. With 2 bases removed from V and 7 bases from J, the gap between germline ends came to 15 bases.

The V and J genes are TRBV14 and TRBJ1-1; TRBD1 agrees at 8 bases. V trimming: 2 bases; J trimming: 7 bases; junction bases outside the gene matches: 6. Germline loops: CDR1 SGHDN, CDR2 FVKESK. CDR3 length: 14 amino acids. CDR3 protein: CASSQPQGVGEAFF. In nucleotides, the CDR3 is TGTGCCAGCAGCCAACCACAGGGGGTGGGTGAAGCTTTCTTT. Combining the CDR3 with reference TRBV14 and TRBJ1-1 gives the whole variable domain EAGVTQFPSHSVIEKGQTVTLRCDPISGHDNLYWYRRVMGKEIKFLLHFVKESKQDESGMPNNRFLAERTGGTYSTLKVQPAELEDSGVYFCASSQPQGVGEAFFGQGTRLTVV.

This chain links TRBV5-5 with TRBJ1-3, with D possibly matching TRBD1 (5 bases). This CDR3 has 14 amino acids. Looked up from germline, CDR1 is SGHKS and CDR2 is YYEKEE (reference sequence). V lost 4 bases to trimming and J lost 2 bases, with 10 bases between them. CDR3 residues: CASSKQGTGNTIYF. In DNA form, the CDR3 reads TGTGCCAGCAGCAAGCAGGGAACTGGAAACACCATATATTTT. The full variable domain, with the rest looked up from reference TRBV5-5 and TRBJ1-3, is DAGVTQSPTHLIKTRGQQVTLRCSPISGHKSVSWYQQVLGQGPQFIFQYYEKEERGRGNFPDRFSARQFPNYSSELNVNALLLGDSALYLCASSKQGTGNTIYFGEGSWLTVV.

This clone was detected only once. The V call is TRBV11-2, the J call TRBJ2-2; the match to TRBD1 covers 7 bases. This CDR3 comprises 16 residues. With V trimmed by 0 bases and J by 5 bases, 6 bases remained unmatched. The germline gives CDR1 SGHAT, CDR2 FQNNGV. CDR3 sequence (DNA): TGTGCCAGCAGCTTAGATCGGGCAGGGGGAACCGGGGAGCTGTTTTTT. Protein: CASSLDRAGGTGELFF. Variable domain in full (rest from reference TRBV11-2 and TRBJ2-2): EAGVAQSPRYKIIEKRQSVAFWCNPISGHATLYWYQQILGQGPKLLIQFQNNGVVDDSQLPKDRFSAERLKGVDSTLKIQPAKLEDSAVYLCASSLDRAGGTGELFFGEGSRLTVL.

For this clone: The sample contains more than one DNA sequence encoding this CDR3. The chain employs TRBV7-9 and TRBJ2-7; D possibly uses TRBD1 or TRBD2 (5 bases each). The CDR3 has 12 residues. Trimming pared 4 bases from V and 5 bases from J, leaving 9 bases between. Germline V CDR1 and CDR2: SEHNR, FQNEAQ (reference sequence). In nucleotides, the CDR3 is TGTGCCAGCAGCTCGGTGGGGGACGAGCAGTACTTC. Translation gives CASSSVGDEQYF.

This sequence joins TRBV7-2 and TRBJ2-7, with 11 bases aligning to TRBD2. This CDR3 is built from 14 residues. With V trimmed by 6 bases and J by 3 bases, 4 bases remained unmatched. The germline CDR1 and CDR2 sequences are SGHTA and FQGNSA. CDR3 region: CASRPSGGSYEQYF. CDR3 nucleotides: TGTGCCAGCAGACCTAGCGGGGGGAGCTACGAGCAGTACTTC.

The V gene is TRBV12-5, the J gene TRBJ2-1; D unclear. Germline V CDR1 and CDR2: LGHNT, FRNRAP. With 1 base removed from V and 0 bases from J, the gap between germline ends came to 10 bases. The CDR3 totals 16 residues. In nucleotides, the CDR3 is TGTGCTAGTGGTTTGGGGTTCCCAAGCTCCTACAATGAGCAGTTCTTC. Amino acids: CASGLGFPSSYNEQFF.

This clone came up a few times. The chain recombines TRBV21-1 with TRBJ2-7; the DNA was not compared with TRBD2, the D call given in the table. TRBV21-1 is assigned pseudogene status. The CDR3 loop spans 21 amino acids. The CDR3 loop is CATEVWSPSALAGVDLYEQYF. The CDR3 nucleotides read TGTGCCACCGAGGTGTGGTCTCCGTCCGCACTAGCGGGAGTAGATCTTTACGAGCAGTACTTC.